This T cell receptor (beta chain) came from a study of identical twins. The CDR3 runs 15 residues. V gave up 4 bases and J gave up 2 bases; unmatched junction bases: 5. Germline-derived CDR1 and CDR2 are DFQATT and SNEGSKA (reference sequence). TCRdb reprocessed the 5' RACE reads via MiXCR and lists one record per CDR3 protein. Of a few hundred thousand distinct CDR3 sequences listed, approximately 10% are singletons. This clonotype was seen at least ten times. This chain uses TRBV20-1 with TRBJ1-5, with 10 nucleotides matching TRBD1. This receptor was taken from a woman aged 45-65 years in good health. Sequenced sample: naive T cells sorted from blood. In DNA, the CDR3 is TGCAGTGCTAAGGTGGGGACAGGGGGCAATCAGCCCCAGCATTTT. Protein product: CSAKVGTGGNQPQHF.